This TCR beta chain stems from a study of blood T cell repertoires in COVID-19. Study summary: The United States, Italy and Spain were the sources of the acute and convalescent COVID-19 samples. Sources were T cells, B-cell-depleted T cells, or PBMCs; the material itself was cDNA or gDNA.

Original methodology: Using reference gene primer amplification, nucleated cell counts were estimated. Generated by immunoSEQ multiplex PCR, the TCRdb table keeps only in-frame clones and is missing some. V and J calls and clone size are given by that table; D and trimming were obtained from the DNA. The sample includes around 160,000 clones, 80% to 90% seen only once; the top ten take roughly 19%. Germline V gives CDR1 KGHSH, CDR2 LQKENI. The CDR3 covers 16 residues. V lost 3 bases and J lost 3; bases outside the gene matches: 7. The clonotype originates from a woman aged 80 or older with acute or convalescent COVID-19. The genes are TRBV18 and TRBJ2-7; 11 bases line up with TRBD2. The material sequenced was peripheral blood. CDR3 nucleotide sequence: TGTGCCAGCTCACCGAAGGCTAGCGGGAGGATCTACGAGCAGTACTTC. As protein: CASSPKASGRIYEQYF.